The 8 T cell receptor beta chains reported below all come from one sample, sequenced in a study of blood T cell repertoires in COVID-19. Clones were read by immunoSEQ multiplex PCR, and TCRdb kept only the in-frame ones, dropping some. The table records some 330,000 clones, about 90% of them present only once. Input material: PBMCs or T cells enriched from blood (not recorded which). All receptors derive from a man aged 25 to 40 who had recovered from COVID-19.

The chain employs TRBV12-3 or TRBV12-4 and TRBJ2-5; D is uncertain. This CDR3 has 11 residues. V dropped 5 bases and J dropped 5 bases, with 6 bases sitting between them. The CDR3 loop is CASSPRETQYF. CDR3 in DNA: TGTGCCAGCAGTCCGAGGGAGACCCAGTACTTC.

The CDR3 nucleotides read TGTGCCAGCAGCTTGGGTGTATACAGCTCCTACAATGAGCAGTTCTTC. Its translation: CASSLGVYSSYNEQFF. This chain connects TRBV7-3 to TRBJ2-1; D not resolved. Trimming pared 3 bases from V and 0 bases from J, leaving 12 bases between. There are 16 residues in the CDR3. CDR1 is SGHTA and CDR2 is FQGTGA in the germline V gene.

This chain uses TRBV7-2 with TRBJ2-7; D is perhaps TRBD2 (5 bases). The CDR3 runs to 14 residues. Per the germline V gene, CDR1 is SGHTA and CDR2 is FQGNSA. V was pared by 2 bases and J by 4 bases, with 12 bases between. Here the CDR3 DNA reads TGTGCCAGCAGCTTAACTTGGACGGGATACGAGCAGTACTTC. This sequence encodes CASSLTWTGYEQYF.

The chain carries TRBV11-3 and TRBJ2-5, with 12 bases aligning to TRBD2. CDR3 length equals 18 residues. With 1 base clipped from V and 1 base from J, the junction kept 7 bases outside the gene matches. Germline V CDR1 and CDR2: SGHNT, YENEEA. CDR3 residues: CASSLVTSSGGAQETQYF. The CDR3 region has the DNA TGTGCCAGCAGCTTAGTCACTTCTAGCGGGGGGGCCCAAGAGACCCAGTACTTC.

The rearrangement uses TRBV4-2 and TRBJ2-7; D might be TRBD2 (5 bases). The germline V gene has CDR1 LGHNA and CDR2 YNFKEQ. V lost 2 bases and J 0 bases, leaving 14 bases between the germline ends. The CDR3 length is 16 residues. As DNA, the CDR3 is TGTGCCAGCAGCCAACTTCTAGCATTTCTCTCCTACGAGCAGTACTTC. This gives the protein CASSQLLAFLSYEQYF.

This sequence joins TRBV6-1 and TRBJ2-2, with a weak D call TRBD1 (6 bases). CDR3 length: 15 amino acids. Trimming took off 3 bases at V and 1 base at J, with 9 bases between the two ends. Germline CDR1 and CDR2: MNHNS and SASEGT. Written as DNA, the CDR3 is TGTGCCAGCAGTGAGAAGACAGGGAACACCGGGGAGCTGTTTTTT. This gives the protein CASSEKTGNTGELFF.

The rearrangement joins TRBV5-1 to TRBJ1-5, with unresolved D. The germline V gene has CDR1 SGHRS and CDR2 YFSETQ. This CDR3 contains 16 residues. V was shortened by 0 bases and J by 0 bases, with 10 bases between the two germline ends. The CDR3 sequence is CASSLAGSGSNQPQHF. CDR3 in DNA: TGCGCCAGCAGCTTGGCTGGGAGTGGTAGCAATCAGCCCCAGCATTTT.

The genes are TRBV11-1 and TRBJ2-1, with TRBD2 identical over 11 bases. The CDR3 spans 18 residues. V lost 0 bases to trimming and J lost 4 bases; unmatched junction nucleotides: 8. Looked up from germline, CDR1 is SGHAT and CDR2 is FQDESV (reference sequence). CDR3: CASSLATSGEGTYNEQFF. The CDR3 bases are TGTGCCAGCAGCTTAGCGACTAGCGGGGAAGGTACGTACAATGAGCAGTTCTTC.